The rows below give T cell receptor beta chains drawn from one sample of a study of blood T cell repertoires in COVID-19. Only in-frame clones appear in the TCRdb table, and some are missing; sequencing was by immunoSEQ multiplex PCR. Of more than 85,000 clones in the sample, nearly 80% are singletons; the top ten hold more than 15%. Sequenced material: peripheral blood. These receptor sequences come from a woman older than 75 with active or convalescent COVID-19. Each CDR3 is given with its conserved first and last residue. D genes are given only for firm matches. Size tells how often a clone was seen (once, few, many) or the class of an expanded clone, and some rows leave it out.

clone size: NA; D gene: NA; J gene: TRBJ1-5; V gene: TRBV19; CDR3 protein: CASSPDSYNQPQHF; CDR3 DNA: TGTGCCAGTAGCCCTGACAGTTACAATCAGCCCCAGCATTTT
clone size: NA; D gene: NA; J gene: TRBJ2-7; V gene: TRBV6-5; CDR3 protein: CASSYAKTSYEQYF; CDR3 DNA: TGTGCCAGCAGTTACGCGAAGACTTCCTACGAGCAGTACTTC
clone size: few; D gene: TRBD2; J gene: TRBJ2-3; V gene: TRBV7-2; CDR3 protein: CASSSWTSHTDTQYF; CDR3 DNA: TGTGCCAGCAGCTCTTGGACTAGCCACACAGATACGCAGTATTTT
clone size: NA; D gene: TRBD2; J gene: TRBJ2-3; V gene: TRBV29-1; CDR3 protein: CSVRRLAGDDTQYF; CDR3 DNA: TGCAGCGTTCGGAGGCTAGCGGGAGACGATACGCAGTATTTT
clone size: NA; D gene: NA; J gene: TRBJ1-5; V gene: TRBV19; CDR3 protein: CASSRNSGGQPQHF; CDR3 DNA: TGTGCCAGTAGCCGAAATTCGGGGGGACAGCCCCAGCATTTT
clone size: NA; D gene: NA; J gene: TRBJ2-3; V gene: TRBV2; CDR3 protein: CASRLSTDTQYF; CDR3 DNA: TGTGCCAGCAGGTTAAGCACAGATACGCAGTATTTT
clone size: NA; D gene: TRBD1; J gene: TRBJ2-1; V gene: TRBV28; CDR3 protein: CASSLPGTGSYNEQFF; CDR3 DNA: TGTGCCAGCAGTTTACCCGGGACAGGCTCCTACAATGAGCAGTTCTTC
clone size: once; D gene: TRBD2; J gene: TRBJ2-3; V gene: TRBV5-1; CDR3 protein: CASSSSGSEDTQYF; CDR3 DNA: TGCGCCAGCAGCTCCAGCGGGAGTGAAGATACGCAGTATTTT
clone size: NA; D gene: NA; J gene: TRBJ2-1; V gene: TRBV2; CDR3 protein: CASSESATGYNEQFF; CDR3 DNA: TGTGCCAGCAGTGAATCCGCTACTGGCTACAATGAGCAGTTCTTC
clone size: NA; D gene: NA; J gene: TRBJ2-7; V gene: TRBV27; CDR3 protein: CASSRWDNSYEQYF; CDR3 DNA: TGTGCCAGCAGTCGGTGGGACAACTCCTACGAGCAGTACTTC
clone size: NA; D gene: NA; J gene: TRBJ2-3; V gene: TRBV5-1; CDR3 protein: CASSPQGTDTQYF; CDR3 DNA: TGCGCCAGCAGCCCCCAGGGCACAGATACGCAGTATTTT
clone size: NA; D gene: NA; J gene: TRBJ2-6; V gene: TRBV5-6; CDR3 protein: CASRSSGANVLTF; CDR3 DNA: TGTGCCAGCAGATCATCTGGGGCCAACGTCCTGACTTTC
clone size: NA; D gene: NA; J gene: TRBJ1-5; V gene: TRBV6-1; CDR3 protein: CASSEQWNQPQHF; CDR3 DNA: TGTGCCAGCAGTGAACAGTGGAATCAGCCCCAGCATTTT
clone size: NA; D gene: NA; J gene: TRBJ1-1; V gene: TRBV5-4; CDR3 protein: CASSPRGGVNTEAFF; CDR3 DNA: TGTGCCAGCAGCCCTCGTGGAGGGGTGAACACTGAAGCTTTCTTT
clone size: NA; D gene: TRBD2; J gene: TRBJ2-3; V gene: TRBV15; CDR3 protein: CATSRGVSGSLTDTQYF; CDR3 DNA: TGTGCCACCAGCAGAGGGGTAAGCGGGAGTCTCACAGATACGCAGTATTTT
clone size: NA; D gene: NA; J gene: TRBJ2-1; V gene: TRBV27; CDR3 protein: CASSLLGDEQFF; CDR3 DNA: TGTGCCAGCAGTTTATTAGGGGATGAGCAGTTCTTC
clone size: once; D gene: NA; J gene: TRBJ2-5; V gene: TRBV7-3; CDR3 protein: CASSLTGDLYQETQYF; CDR3 DNA: TGTGCCAGCAGCTTAACGGGGGACTTGTACCAAGAGACCCAGTACTTC
clone size: NA; D gene: TRBD1; J gene: TRBJ1-2; V gene: TRBV12-5; CDR3 protein: CASGRDSYGYTF; CDR3 DNA: TGTGCTAGTGGCCGGGACAGCTATGGCTACACCTTC
clone size: NA; D gene: TRBD1; J gene: TRBJ1-2; V gene: TRBV28; CDR3 protein: CASSRDRGVNYGYTF; CDR3 DNA: TGTGCCAGCAGCAGAGACAGGGGAGTTAACTATGGCTACACCTTC
clone size: NA; D gene: NA; J gene: TRBJ1-6; V gene: TRBV27; CDR3 protein: CASSFFAGDSPLHF; CDR3 DNA: TGTGCCAGCAGTTTTTTCGCGGGGGATTCACCCCTCCACTTT
clone size: few; D gene: NA; J gene: TRBJ2-1; V gene: TRBV5-5; CDR3 protein: CASSKTSGVDNEQFF; CDR3 DNA: TGTGCCAGCAGCAAAACTAGTGGGGTCGATAATGAGCAGTTCTTC
clone size: NA; D gene: TRBD1; J gene: TRBJ2-5; V gene: TRBV19; CDR3 protein: CASSPYPIRDSSNAGGETQYF; CDR3 DNA: TGTGCCAGTAGTCCCTACCCCATCCGGGACAGCAGCAACGCCGGTGGTGAGACCCAGTACTTC
clone size: NA; D gene: TRBD2; J gene: TRBJ2-5; V gene: TRBV2; CDR3 protein: CASKATAGGDQYF; CDR3 DNA: TGTGCCAGCAAGGCTACAGCGGGGGGGGACCAGTACTTC
clone size: NA; D gene: TRBD2; J gene: TRBJ2-1; V gene: TRBV7-2; CDR3 protein: CASSRGAGGTYNEQFF; CDR3 DNA: TGTGCCAGCAGCCGGGGGGCGGGAGGAACCTACAATGAGCAGTTCTTC
clone size: NA; D gene: NA; J gene: TRBJ2-1; V gene: TRBV5-1; CDR3 protein: CASSLAGVFVLGEQFF; CDR3 DNA: TGCGCCAGCAGCTTGGCCGGGGTGTTTGTCTTGGGGGAGCAGTTCTTC
clone size: NA; D gene: TRBD2; J gene: TRBJ2-2; V gene: TRBV6-6; CDR3 protein: CAAGGGGTGELFF; CDR3 DNA: TGTGCGGCCGGGGGGGGAGGAACCGGGGAGCTGTTTTTT